A single sample gave rise to the 5 T cell receptor beta chains below, sequenced in a study of blood T cell repertoires in COVID-19. Sequencing was performed with immunoSEQ multiplex PCR; in TCRdb, only in-frame clones are kept and a portion is missing. The repertoire consists of about 230,000 clones, with around 84% occurring once and the leading ten covering around 10%. Sample: peripheral blood. These receptors were obtained from a man between 45 and 60 years old with COVID-19, enrolled during active disease.

This chain connects TRBV13 to TRBJ2-7; the D is unclear. This CDR3 region has 14 residues. Germline V CDR1 and CDR2: PRHDT, FYEKMQ (reference sequence). Trimming removed 4 bases from V and 4 bases from J, with 14 bases in between. The DNA for the CDR3 is TGTGCCAGCAGCTCGCTGAGCGAGAGGTACGAGCAGTACTTC. Protein: CASSSLSERYEQYF.

The chain employs TRBV7-2 and TRBJ2-7, with TRBD1 as a possible D gene (5 bases). V gave up 0 bases and J gave up 2 bases, with 11 bases separating them. The length of the CDR3 is 15 residues. CDR1 and CDR2 from the germline V gene are SGHTA and FQGNSA. In nucleotides, the CDR3 is TGTGCCAGCAGCTTAGCGAGTGGGGCCGCCTACGAGCAGTACTTC. Translating gives CASSLASGAAYEQYF.

This chain links TRBV4-3 with TRBJ2-7; 7 bases are shared with TRBD2. The germline CDR1 and CDR2 sequences are LGHNA and YSLEER. The CDR3 length is 16 residues. Trimming cost V 0 bases and J 2 bases; bases outside gene matches: 7. The CDR3 loop is CASSQDWGGPTYEQYF. Written as DNA, the CDR3 is TGCGCCAGCAGCCAAGATTGGGGAGGGCCGACCTACGAGCAGTACTTC.

This chain joins TRBV29-1 and TRBJ1-1; D ambiguous. This CDR3 contains 12 residues. Trimming removed 8 bases at V and 8 bases at J, with 18 bases between. Per germline, CDR1 SQVTM and CDR2 ANQGSEA. CDR3 sequence: CSPYGDAAEAFF. CDR3 bases: TGCAGCCCCTACGGGGATGCCGCAGAAGCTTTCTTT.

This clone is a singleton in its sample. The chain is built from TRBV19 and TRBJ2-7; 9 positions match TRBD2. Germline V CDR1 and CDR2: LNHDA, SQIVND (reference sequence). The length of the CDR3 is 16 residues. V was clipped by 4 bases and J by 4 bases; unmatched bases: 11. CDR3 region: CASSTTTSGWAYEQYF. The CDR3 coding sequence is TGTGCCAGTAGTACAACCACTAGCGGGTGGGCTTACGAGCAGTACTTC.